This TCR beta chain emerged from a study of cytomegalovirus exposure and HLA in healthy donors. About the research overall: The study placed less than 90% of its approximately 380 genotyped donors in the Caucasian-associated ancestry cluster.

Germline assignment: CDR1 MNHEY and CDR2 SMNVEV (reference sequence). V was trimmed by 4 bases and J by 4 bases, leaving 8 bases between them. The CDR3 sequence is 13 residues long. PCR used 60 Vbeta primers and 13 Jbeta primers. Clones were sequenced by immunoSEQ multiplex PCR, and TCRdb holds only the in-frame ones, with some missing. Of 90,000 to 150,000 clones listed, around 68% were seen once; the top ten hold around a tenth. The sample consisted of PBMCs. This clonotype originated in a woman between 45 and 65 years old in good health and CMV-seropositive. The chain has TRBV27 and TRBJ1-3; D gene uncertain. DNA for the CDR3: TGTGCCAGCAGTTCCCCATCCGGAAACACCATATATTTT. The encoded protein is CASSSPSGNTIYF.